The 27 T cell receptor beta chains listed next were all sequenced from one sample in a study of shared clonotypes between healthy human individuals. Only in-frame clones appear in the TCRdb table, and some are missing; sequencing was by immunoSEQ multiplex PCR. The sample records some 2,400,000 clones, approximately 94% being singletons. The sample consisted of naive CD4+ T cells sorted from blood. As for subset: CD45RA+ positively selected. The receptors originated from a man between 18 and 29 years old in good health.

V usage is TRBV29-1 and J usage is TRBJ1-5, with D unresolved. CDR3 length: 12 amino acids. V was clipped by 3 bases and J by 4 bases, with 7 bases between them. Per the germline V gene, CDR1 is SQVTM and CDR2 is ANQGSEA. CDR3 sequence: CSVDDGNQPQHF. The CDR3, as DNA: TGCAGCGTTGATGATGGTAATCAGCCCCAGCATTTT.

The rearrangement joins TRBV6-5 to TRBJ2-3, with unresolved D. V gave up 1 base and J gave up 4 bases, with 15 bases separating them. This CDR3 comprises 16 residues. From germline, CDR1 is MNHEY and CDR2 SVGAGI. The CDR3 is CASSYFRASKADTQYF. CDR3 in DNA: TGTGCCAGCAGTTACTTTCGGGCTTCTAAGGCAGATACGCAGTATTTT.

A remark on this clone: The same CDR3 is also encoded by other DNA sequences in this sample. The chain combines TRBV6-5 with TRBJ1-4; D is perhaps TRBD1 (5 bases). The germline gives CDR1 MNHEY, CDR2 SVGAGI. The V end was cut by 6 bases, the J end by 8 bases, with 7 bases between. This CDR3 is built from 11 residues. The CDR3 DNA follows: TGTGCCAGCAGAAGGGACGAAAAACTGTTTTTT. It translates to CASRRDEKLFF.

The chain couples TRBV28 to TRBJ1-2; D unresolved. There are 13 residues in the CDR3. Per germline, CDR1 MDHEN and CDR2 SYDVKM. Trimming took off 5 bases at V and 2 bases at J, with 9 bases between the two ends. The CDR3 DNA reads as TGTGCCAGCAGTCGAGAGGGAAACTATGGCTACACCTTC. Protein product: CASSREGNYGYTF.

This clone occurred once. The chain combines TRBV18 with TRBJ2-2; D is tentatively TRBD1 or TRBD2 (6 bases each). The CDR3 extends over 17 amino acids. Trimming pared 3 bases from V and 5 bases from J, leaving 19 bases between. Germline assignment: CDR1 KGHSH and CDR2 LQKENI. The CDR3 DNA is TGTGCCAGCTCACCCCCGTTCGGGGGCGCGATGACCGGGGAGCTGTTTTTT. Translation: CASSPPFGGAMTGELFF.

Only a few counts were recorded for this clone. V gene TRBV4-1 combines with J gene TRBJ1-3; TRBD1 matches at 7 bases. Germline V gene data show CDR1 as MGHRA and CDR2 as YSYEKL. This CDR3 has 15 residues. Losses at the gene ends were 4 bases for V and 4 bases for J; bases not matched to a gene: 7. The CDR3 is CASSRTGVEGNTIYF. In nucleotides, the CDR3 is TGCGCCAGCAGCCGTACAGGGGTGGAAGGAAACACCATATATTTT.

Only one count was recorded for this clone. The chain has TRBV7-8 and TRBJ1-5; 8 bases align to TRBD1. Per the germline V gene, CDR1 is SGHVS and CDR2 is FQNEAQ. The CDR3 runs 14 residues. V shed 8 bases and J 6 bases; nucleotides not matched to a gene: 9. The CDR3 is CASSRGGTGQPQHF. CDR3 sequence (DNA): TGTGCCAGCTCCCGGGGAGGGACAGGTCAGCCCCAGCATTTT.

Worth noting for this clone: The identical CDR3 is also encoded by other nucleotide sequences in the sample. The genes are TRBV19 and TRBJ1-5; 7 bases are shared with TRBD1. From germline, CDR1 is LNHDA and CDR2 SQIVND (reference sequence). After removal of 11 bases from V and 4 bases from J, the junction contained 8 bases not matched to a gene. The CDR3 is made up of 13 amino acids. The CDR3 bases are TGTGCCTCTAGAGGGACAGAAAATCAGCCCCAGCATTTT. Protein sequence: CASRGTENQPQHF.

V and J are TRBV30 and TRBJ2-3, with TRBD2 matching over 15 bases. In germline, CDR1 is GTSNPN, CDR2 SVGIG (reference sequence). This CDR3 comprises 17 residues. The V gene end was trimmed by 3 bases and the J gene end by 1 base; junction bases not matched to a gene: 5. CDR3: CAWSWTSGGVGTDTQYF. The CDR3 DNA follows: TGTGCCTGGAGCTGGACTAGCGGGGGGGTTGGCACAGATACGCAGTATTTT.

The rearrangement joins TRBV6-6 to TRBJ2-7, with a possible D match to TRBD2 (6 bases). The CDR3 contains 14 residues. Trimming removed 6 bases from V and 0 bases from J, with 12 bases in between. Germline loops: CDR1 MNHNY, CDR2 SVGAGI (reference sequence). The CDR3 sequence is CASSSRGTSYEQYF. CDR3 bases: TGTGCCAGCAGCTCCCGGGGGACCTCCTACGAGCAGTACTTC.

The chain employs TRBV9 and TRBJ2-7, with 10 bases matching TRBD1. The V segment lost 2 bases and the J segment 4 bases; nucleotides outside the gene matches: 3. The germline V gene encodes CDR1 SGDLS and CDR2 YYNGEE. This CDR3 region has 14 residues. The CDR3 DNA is TGTGCCAGCAGCGTGACAGGGGGCTGGTACGAGCAGTACTTC. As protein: CASSVTGGWYEQYF.

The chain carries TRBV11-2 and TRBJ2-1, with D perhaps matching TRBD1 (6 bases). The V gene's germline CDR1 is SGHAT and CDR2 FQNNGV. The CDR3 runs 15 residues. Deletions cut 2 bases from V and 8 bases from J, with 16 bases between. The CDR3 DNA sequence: TGTGCCAGCAGCTTACGGATACAGGGATTCGATGAGCAGTTCTTC. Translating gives CASSLRIQGFDEQFF. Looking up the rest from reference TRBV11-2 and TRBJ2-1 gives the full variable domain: EAGVAQSPRYKIIEKRQSVAFWCNPISGHATLYWYQQILGQGPKLLIQFQNNGVVDDSQLPKDRFSAERLKGVDSTLKIQPAKLEDSAVYLCASSLRIQGFDEQFFGPGTRLTVL.

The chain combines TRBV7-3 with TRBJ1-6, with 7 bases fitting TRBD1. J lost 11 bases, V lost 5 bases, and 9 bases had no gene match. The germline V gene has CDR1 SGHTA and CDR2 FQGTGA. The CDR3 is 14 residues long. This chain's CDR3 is CASSETGKGAPLHF. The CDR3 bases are TGTGCCAGCAGCGAGACAGGGAAGGGGGCACCCCTCCACTTT.

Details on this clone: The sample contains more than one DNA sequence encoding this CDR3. The CDR3 here is CASSPPGVSYEQYF. CDR3 sequence (DNA): TGTGCCAGCTCACCCCCAGGGGTCTCCTACGAGCAGTACTTC. The V gene is TRBV18, the J gene TRBJ2-7, with D perhaps matching TRBD1 (6 bases). Per germline, CDR1 KGHSH and CDR2 LQKENI. Trimming cost V 3 bases and J 0 bases, with 9 bases left between them. This CDR3 has 14 residues.

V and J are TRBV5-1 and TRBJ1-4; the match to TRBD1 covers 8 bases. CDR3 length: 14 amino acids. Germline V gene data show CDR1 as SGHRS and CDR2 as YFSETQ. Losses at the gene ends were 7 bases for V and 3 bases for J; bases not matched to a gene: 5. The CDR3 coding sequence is TGCGCCAGCCGGGAGACAGGGGCTAATGAAAAACTGTTTTTT. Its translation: CASRETGANEKLFF.

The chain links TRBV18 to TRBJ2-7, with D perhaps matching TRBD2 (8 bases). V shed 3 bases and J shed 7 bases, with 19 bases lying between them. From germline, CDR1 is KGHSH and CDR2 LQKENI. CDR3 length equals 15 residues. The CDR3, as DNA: TGTGCCAGCTCACCTACTGGGACAGCGGGGGTTGAGCAGTACTTC. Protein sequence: CASSPTGTAGVEQYF.

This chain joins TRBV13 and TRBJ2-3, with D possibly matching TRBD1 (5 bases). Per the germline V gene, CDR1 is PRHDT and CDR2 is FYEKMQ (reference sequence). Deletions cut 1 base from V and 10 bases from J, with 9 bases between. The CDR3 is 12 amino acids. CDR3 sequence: CASSLVQGPQYF. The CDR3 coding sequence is TGTGCCAGCAGCTTAGTTCAGGGCCCGCAGTATTTT.

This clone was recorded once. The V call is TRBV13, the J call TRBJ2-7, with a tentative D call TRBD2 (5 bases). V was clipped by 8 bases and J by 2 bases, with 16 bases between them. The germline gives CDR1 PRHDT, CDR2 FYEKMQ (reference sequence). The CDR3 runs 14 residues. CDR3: CASSWGDGTYEQYF. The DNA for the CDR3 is TGTGCCAGCTCCTGGGGTGACGGGACCTACGAGCAGTACTTC.

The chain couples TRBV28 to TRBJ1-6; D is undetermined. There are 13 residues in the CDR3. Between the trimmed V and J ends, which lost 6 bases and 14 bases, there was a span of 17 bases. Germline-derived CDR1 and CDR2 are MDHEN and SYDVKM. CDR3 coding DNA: TGTGCCAGCAGCACCGACACCGCCCTTGCCCTCCACTTT. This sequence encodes CASSTDTALALHF.

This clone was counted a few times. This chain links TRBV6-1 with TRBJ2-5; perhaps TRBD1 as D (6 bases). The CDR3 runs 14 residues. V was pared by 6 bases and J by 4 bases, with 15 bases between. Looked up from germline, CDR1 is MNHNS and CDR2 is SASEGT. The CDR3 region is CASRWTEVGETQYF. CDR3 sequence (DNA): TGTGCCAGCAGGTGGACAGAGGTTGGAGAGACCCAGTACTTC.

CDR3 sequence (DNA): TGTGCCAGCAGCGCCCATATCACCGGGGAGCTGTTTTTT. Residues: CASSAHITGELFF. The chain combines TRBV2 with TRBJ2-2; D unresolved. CDR1 and CDR2 (germline): SNHLY, FYNNEI. V was clipped by 6 bases and J by 4 bases, with 9 bases between them. This CDR3 comprises 13 residues.

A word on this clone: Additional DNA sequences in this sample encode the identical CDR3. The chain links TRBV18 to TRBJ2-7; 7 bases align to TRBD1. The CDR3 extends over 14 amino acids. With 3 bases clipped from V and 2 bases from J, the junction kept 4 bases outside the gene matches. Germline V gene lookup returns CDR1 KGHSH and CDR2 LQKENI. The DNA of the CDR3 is TGTGCCAGCTCACCCGGGACAGAGGCCTACGAGCAGTACTTC. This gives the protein CASSPGTEAYEQYF.

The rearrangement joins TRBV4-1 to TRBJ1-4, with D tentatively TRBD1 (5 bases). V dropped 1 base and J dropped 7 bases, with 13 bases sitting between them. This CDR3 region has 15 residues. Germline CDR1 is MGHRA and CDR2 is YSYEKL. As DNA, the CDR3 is TGCGCCAGCAGCCAAGGAGCGTCGAGGGGTGAAAAACTGTTTTTT. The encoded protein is CASSQGASRGEKLFF.

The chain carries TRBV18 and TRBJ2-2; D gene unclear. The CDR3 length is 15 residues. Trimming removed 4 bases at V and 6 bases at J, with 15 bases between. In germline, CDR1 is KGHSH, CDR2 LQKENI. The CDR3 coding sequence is TGTGCCAGCTCACAGAAGGAGTTTAGTGCCGGGGAGCTGTTTTTT. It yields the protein CASSQKEFSAGELFF.

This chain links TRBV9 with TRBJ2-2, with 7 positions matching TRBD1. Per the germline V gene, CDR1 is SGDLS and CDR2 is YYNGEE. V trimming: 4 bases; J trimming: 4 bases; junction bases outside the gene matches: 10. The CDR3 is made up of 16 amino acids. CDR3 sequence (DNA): TGTGCCAGCAGCCCCCGCTGGGACAGATCCACCGGGGAGCTGTTTTTT. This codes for CASSPRWDRSTGELFF.

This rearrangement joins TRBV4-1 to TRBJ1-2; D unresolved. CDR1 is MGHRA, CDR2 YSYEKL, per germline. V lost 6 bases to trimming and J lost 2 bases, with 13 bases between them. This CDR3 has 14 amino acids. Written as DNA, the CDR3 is TGCGCCAGCAGAGTGATGGGAGGCAACTATGGCTACACCTTC. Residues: CASRVMGGNYGYTF.

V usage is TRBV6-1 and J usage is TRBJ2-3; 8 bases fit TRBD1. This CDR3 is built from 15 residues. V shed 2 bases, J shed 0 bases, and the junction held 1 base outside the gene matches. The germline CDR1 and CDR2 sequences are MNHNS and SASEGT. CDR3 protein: CASSEQGASTDTQYF. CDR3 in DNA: TGTGCCAGCAGTGAACAGGGGGCTAGCACAGATACGCAGTATTTT.